This TCR beta chain was documented in a study of early T cells in non-severe SARS-CoV-2 infection. TCRdb reprocessed the 5' RACE reads via MiXCR and lists one record per CDR3 protein. The table has tens of thousands of distinct CDR3 sequences, 9.5% to 15% seen once. A note on this clonotype: Antigen specificity is unknown.

The CDR3 has 13 amino acids. The germline V gene encodes CDR1 SNHLY and CDR2 FYNNEI. V was pared by 7 bases and J by 1 base, with 10 bases between. Findings of the study overall: Anti-spike CD8 specificities were favored by VDJdb matching, whose results missed private and CD4 specificities.

The source material was whole blood. The source of this sequence is an adult who was a healthcare worker with PCR-confirmed SARS-CoV-2 infection or an uninfected control (not recorded which). V is TRBV2 and J is TRBJ1-1; weak D call: TRBD1 (6 bases). Here the CDR3 DNA reads TGTGCCAGCATTCCGGACAGGAACACTGAAGCTTTCTTT. It specifies CASIPDRNTEAFF.